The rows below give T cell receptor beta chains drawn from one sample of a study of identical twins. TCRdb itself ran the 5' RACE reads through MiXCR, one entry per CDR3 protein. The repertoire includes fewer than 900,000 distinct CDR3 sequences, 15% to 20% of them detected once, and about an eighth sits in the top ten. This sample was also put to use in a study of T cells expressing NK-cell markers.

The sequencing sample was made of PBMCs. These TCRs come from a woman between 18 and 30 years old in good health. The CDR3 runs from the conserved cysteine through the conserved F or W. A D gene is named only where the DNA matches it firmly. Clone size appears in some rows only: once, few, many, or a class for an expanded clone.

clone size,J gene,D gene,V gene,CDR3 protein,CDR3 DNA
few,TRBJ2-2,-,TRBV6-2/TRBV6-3,CASLPGAGNAGELFF,TGTGCCAGCCTACCGGGGGCAGGGAACGCCGGGGAGCTGTTTTTT
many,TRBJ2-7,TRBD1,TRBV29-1,CSGGTGSYEQYF,TGCAGCGGGGGGACAGGGTCCTACGAGCAGTACTTC
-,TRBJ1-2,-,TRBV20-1,CSARDLAGGYTF,TGCAGTGCTAGAGATCTAGCGGGCGGCTACACCTTC
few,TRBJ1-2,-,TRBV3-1,CASSQMLNYGYTF,TGTGCCAGCAGCCAGATGCTGAACTATGGCTACACCTTC
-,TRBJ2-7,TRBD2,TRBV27,CASSLLPGGHEQYF,TGTGCCAGCAGTTTATTACCGGGAGGCCACGAGCAGTACTTC
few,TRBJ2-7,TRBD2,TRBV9,CASSVDSGRSSYEQYF,TGTGCCAGCAGCGTTGACAGCGGGAGGAGCTCCTACGAGCAGTACTTC
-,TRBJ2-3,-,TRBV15,CATSRAGGTQYF,TGTGCCACCAGCAGAGCGGGGGGCACGCAGTATTTT
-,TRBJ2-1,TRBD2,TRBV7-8,CASSLGLAPDNEQFF,TGTGCCAGCAGCCTGGGACTAGCGCCCGACAATGAGCAGTTCTTC
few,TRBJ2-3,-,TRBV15,CATSSWADTQYF,TGTGCCACCAGCAGTTGGGCAGATACGCAGTATTTT
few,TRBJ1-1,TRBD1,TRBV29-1,CSVEWATGDTEAFF,TGCAGCGTTGAATGGGCGACAGGGGACACTGAAGCTTTCTTT
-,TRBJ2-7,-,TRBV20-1,CSASGGLVSYEQYF,TGCAGTGCTAGTGGCGGACTCGTCTCCTACGAGCAGTACTTC
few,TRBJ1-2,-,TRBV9,CASSASRGNYGYTF,TGTGCCAGCAGCGCCTCCAGGGGTAACTATGGCTACACCTTC
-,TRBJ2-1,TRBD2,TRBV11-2,CASSPGRGLSYNEQFF,TGTGCCAGCAGCCCTGGGCGGGGACTATCCTACAATGAGCAGTTCTTC
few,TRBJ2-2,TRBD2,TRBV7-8,CASSSGTSLITGELFF,TGTGCCAGCAGCTCTGGGACTAGCTTAATTACCGGGGAGCTGTTTTTT
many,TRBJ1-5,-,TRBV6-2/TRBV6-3,CASSLGPMEQPQHF,TGTGCCAGCAGTTTGGGGCCCATGGAACAGCCCCAGCATTTT
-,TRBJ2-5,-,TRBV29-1,CSVERGAQETQYF,TGCAGCGTTGAAAGGGGGGCCCAAGAGACCCAGTACTTC
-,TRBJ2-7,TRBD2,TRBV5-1,CASSLTSGSGYEQYF,TGCGCCAGCAGCTTGACTAGCGGGAGTGGGTACGAGCAGTACTTC
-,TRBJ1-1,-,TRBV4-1,CASSQDRAYTEAFF,TGCGCCAGCAGCCAAGATCGGGCGTATACTGAAGCTTTCTTT
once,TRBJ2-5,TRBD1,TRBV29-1,CSGEDRGRQETQYF,TGCAGCGGGGAGGACAGGGGACGCCAAGAGACCCAGTACTTC
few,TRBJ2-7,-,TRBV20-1,CSARAGGYEQYF,TGCAGTGCTAGAGCTGGTGGTTACGAGCAGTACTTC
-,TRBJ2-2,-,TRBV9,CASSWGDSTGELFF,TGTGCCAGCAGTTGGGGGGACAGCACCGGGGAGCTGTTTTTT
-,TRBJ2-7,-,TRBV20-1,CSANRNPPFEQYF,TGCAGTGCTAACAGGAATCCCCCCTTCGAGCAGTACTTC
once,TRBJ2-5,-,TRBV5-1,CASSLPNEETQYF,TGCGCCAGCAGCTTGCCTAATGAGGAGACCCAGTACTTC
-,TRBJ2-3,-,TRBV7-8,CASSPRDHLTDTQYF,TGTGCCAGCAGCCCCCGGGACCACCTCACAGATACGCAGTATTTT
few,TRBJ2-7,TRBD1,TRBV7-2,CASAPGQNSYEQYF,TGTGCCAGCGCCCCGGGACAGAACTCCTACGAGCAGTACTTC
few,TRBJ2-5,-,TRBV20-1,CSARGGSGRETQYF,TGCAGTGCTAGGGGGGGTTCGGGGCGGGAGACCCAGTACTTC
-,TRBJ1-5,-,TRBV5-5,CASSLWLRGWQPQHF,TGTGCCAGCAGCTTGTGGTTGAGGGGTTGGCAGCCCCAGCATTTT
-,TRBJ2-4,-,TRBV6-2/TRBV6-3,CASSYSPPLGSKNIQYF,TGTGCCAGCAGTTACAGCCCCCCTCTCGGATCCAAAAACATTCAGTACTTC
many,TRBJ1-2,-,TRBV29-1,CSAERRMGYGYTF,TGCAGCGCAGAGAGGAGGATGGGCTATGGCTACACCTTC
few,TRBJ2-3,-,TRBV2,CASRASSGASTDTQYF,TGTGCCAGCAGAGCCTCGTCGGGGGCCAGCACAGATACGCAGTATTTT
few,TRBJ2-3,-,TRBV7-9,CASTHPRGTQYF,TGTGCCAGCACCCATCCAAGGGGTACGCAGTATTTT
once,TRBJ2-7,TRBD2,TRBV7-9,CASSLWGRASGSYEQYF,TGTGCCAGCAGCTTATGGGGTCGGGCTAGCGGTTCCTACGAGCAGTACTTC
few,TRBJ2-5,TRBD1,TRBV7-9,CASSFGQGQETQYF,TGTGCCAGCAGCTTCGGACAGGGCCAAGAGACCCAGTACTTC
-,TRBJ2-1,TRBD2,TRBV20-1,CSARGTSGGNYNEQFF,TGCAGTGCTCGAGGGACTAGCGGAGGTAACTACAATGAGCAGTTCTTC
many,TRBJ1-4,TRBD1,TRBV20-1,CSAREFGQGQGKLFF,TGCAGTGCTAGGGAATTTGGACAGGGGCAGGGAAAACTGTTTTTT
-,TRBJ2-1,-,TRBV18,CASSQRSDRIDEQFF,TGTGCCAGCTCGCAAAGGAGTGACAGGATCGATGAGCAGTTCTTC
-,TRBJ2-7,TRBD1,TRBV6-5,CASSYLGQDSYEQYF,TGTGCCAGCAGTTACCTGGGACAGGACTCCTACGAGCAGTACTTC
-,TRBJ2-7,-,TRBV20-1,CSARDRELGWEQYF,TGCAGTGCTAGAGATAGAGAGTTGGGGTGGGAGCAGTACTTC
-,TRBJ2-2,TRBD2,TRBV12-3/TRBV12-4,CASSRLAPGELFF,TGTGCCAGCAGCCGACTAGCTCCCGGGGAGCTGTTTTTT
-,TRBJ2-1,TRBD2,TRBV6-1,CASRDFRTSGSSNEQFF,TGTGCCAGCAGAGATTTTCGTACTAGCGGGAGTTCCAATGAGCAGTTCTTC
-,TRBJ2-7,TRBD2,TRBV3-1,CASSQEDLAGAPFYEQYF,TGTGCCAGCAGCCAAGAAGACCTAGCGGGAGCCCCCTTTTACGAGCAGTACTTC
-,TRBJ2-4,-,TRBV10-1,CASSESRGSGKNIQYF,TGCGCCAGCAGTGAGTCTAGGGGGTCGGGCAAAAACATTCAGTACTTC
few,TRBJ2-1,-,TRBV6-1,CASSEARGLPGKEQFF,TGTGCCAGCAGTGAAGCGCGGGGACTCCCCGGGAAGGAGCAGTTCTTC
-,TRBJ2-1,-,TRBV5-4,CASSIKLGEQFF,TGTGCCAGCAGCATTAAACTCGGAGAGCAGTTCTTC
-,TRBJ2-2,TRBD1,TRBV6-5,CASSNLTGKRTGELFF,TGTGCCAGCAGTAACCTGACAGGGAAACGTACCGGGGAGCTGTTTTTT
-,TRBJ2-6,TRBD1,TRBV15,CATSRGQGAGANVLTF,TGTGCCACCAGCAGAGGACAGGGGGCTGGGGCCAACGTCCTGACTTTC
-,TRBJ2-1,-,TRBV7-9,CASSYSGFSYNEQFF,TGTGCCAGCAGTTACTCGGGGTTTTCCTACAATGAGCAGTTCTTC
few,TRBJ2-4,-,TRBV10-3,CAISQDIAKNIQYF,TGTGCCATCAGCCAGGACATAGCCAAAAACATTCAGTACTTC
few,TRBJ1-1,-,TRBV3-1,CASSGPGLDTEAFF,TGTGCCAGCAGCGGGCCAGGCTTGGACACTGAAGCTTTCTTT
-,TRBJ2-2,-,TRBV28,CASSFWRDWNTGELFF,TGTGCCAGCAGTTTCTGGCGGGATTGGAACACCGGGGAGCTGTTTTTT
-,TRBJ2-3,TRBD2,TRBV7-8,CASSLRRRGATDTQYF,TGTGCCAGCAGCCTCCGACGGCGGGGGGCAACAGATACGCAGTATTTT
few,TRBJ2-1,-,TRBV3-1,CASSPPSRRDEQFF,TGTGCCAGCAGCCCCCCTTCGAGGCGCGATGAGCAGTTCTTC
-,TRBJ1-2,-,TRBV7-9,CASSLALEYGYTF,TGTGCCAGCAGCTTAGCTCTAGAGTATGGCTACACCTTC
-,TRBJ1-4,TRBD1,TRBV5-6,CASSSLGTGSEKLFF,TGTGCCAGCAGCTCCCTAGGGACAGGGAGTGAAAAACTGTTTTTT
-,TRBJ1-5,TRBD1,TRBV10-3,CASSGTGPQPQHF,TGTGCCTCCAGCGGGACAGGACCCCAGCCCCAGCATTTT
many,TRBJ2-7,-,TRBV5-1,CASSSGTWALGEQYF,TGCGCCAGCAGTTCCGGGACTTGGGCCTTGGGGGAGCAGTACTTC
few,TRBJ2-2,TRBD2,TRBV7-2,CASSLVLAGITGELFF,TGTGCCAGCAGCTTAGTTCTAGCGGGAATCACCGGGGAGCTGTTTTTT
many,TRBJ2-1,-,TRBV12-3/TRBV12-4,CASSHGGNEQFF,TGTGCCAGCAGTCACGGGGGAAATGAGCAGTTCTTC
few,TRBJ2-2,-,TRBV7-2,CASSLGAGTGELFF,TGTGCCAGCAGTTTGGGGGCAGGGACAGGGGAGCTGTTTTTT